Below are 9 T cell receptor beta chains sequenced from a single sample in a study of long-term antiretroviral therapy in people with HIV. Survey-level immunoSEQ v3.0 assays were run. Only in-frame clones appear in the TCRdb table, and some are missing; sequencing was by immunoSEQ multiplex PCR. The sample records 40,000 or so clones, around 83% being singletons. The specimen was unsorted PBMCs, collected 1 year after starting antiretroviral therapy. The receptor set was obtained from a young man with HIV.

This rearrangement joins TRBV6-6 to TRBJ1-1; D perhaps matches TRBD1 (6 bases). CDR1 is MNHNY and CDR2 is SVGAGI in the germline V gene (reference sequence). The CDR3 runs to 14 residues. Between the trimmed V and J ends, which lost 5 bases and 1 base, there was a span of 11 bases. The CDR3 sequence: CASSPRDTNTEAFF. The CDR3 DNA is TGTGCCAGCAGTCCCCGGGACACGAACACTGAAGCTTTCTTT.

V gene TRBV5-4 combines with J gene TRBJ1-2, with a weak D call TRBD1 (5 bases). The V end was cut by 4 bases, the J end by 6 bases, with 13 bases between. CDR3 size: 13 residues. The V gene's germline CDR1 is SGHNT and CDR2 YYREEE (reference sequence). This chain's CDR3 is CASSAGTADGYTF. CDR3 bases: TGTGCCAGCAGCGCCGGGACCGCTGATGGCTACACCTTC.

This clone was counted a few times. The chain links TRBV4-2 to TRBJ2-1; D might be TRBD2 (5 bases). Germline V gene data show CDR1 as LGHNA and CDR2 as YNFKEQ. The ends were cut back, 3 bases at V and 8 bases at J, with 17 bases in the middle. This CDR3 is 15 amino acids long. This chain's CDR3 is CASSQLGIEGDEQFF. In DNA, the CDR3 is TGTGCCAGCAGCCAGCTAGGGATCGAGGGCGATGAGCAGTTCTTC.

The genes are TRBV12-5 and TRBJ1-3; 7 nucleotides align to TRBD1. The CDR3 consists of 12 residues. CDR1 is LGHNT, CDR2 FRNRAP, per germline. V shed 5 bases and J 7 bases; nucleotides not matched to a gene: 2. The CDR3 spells CASGQDRNTIYF. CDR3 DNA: TGTGCTAGTGGTCAGGACAGGAACACCATATATTTT.

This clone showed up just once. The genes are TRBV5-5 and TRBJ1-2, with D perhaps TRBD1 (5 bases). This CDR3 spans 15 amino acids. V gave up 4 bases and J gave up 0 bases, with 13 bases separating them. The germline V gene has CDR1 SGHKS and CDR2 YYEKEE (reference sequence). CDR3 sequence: CASSPGQGANYGYTF. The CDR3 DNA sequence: TGTGCCAGCAGCCCCGGCCAGGGAGCTAACTATGGCTACACCTTC.

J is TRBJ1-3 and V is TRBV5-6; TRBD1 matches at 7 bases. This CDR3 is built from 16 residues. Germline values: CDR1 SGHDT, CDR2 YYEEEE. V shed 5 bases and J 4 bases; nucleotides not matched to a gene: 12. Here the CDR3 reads CASRMMTGTFGNTIYF. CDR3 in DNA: TGTGCCAGCAGGATGATGACAGGGACATTCGGAAACACCATATATTTT.

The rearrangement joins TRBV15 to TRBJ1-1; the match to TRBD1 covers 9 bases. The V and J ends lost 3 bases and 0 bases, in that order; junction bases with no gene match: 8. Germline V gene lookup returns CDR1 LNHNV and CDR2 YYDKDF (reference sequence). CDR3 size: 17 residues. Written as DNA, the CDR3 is TGTGCCACCAGCAGCCCTACAGGGGGCTGGATGAACACTGAAGCTTTCTTT. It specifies CATSSPTGGWMNTEAFF.

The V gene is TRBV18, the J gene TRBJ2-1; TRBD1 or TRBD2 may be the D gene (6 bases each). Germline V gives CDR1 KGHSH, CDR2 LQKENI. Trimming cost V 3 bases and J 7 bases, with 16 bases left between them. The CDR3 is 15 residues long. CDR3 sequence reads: CASSPPGGGWNEQFF. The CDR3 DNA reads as TGTGCCAGCTCACCCCCCGGGGGCGGCTGGAATGAGCAGTTCTTC.

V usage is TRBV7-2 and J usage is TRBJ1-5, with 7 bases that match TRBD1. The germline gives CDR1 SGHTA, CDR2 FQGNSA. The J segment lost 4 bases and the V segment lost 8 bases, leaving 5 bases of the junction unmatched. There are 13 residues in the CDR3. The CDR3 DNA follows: TGTGCCAGCGGACAGGCGACGAATCAGCCCCAGCATTTT. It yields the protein CASGQATNQPQHF.